Shown below are 23 T cell receptor beta chains from a single sample sequenced in a study of shared clonotypes between healthy human individuals. Profiling relied on immunoSEQ multiplex PCR, and the TCRdb table lists in-frame clones only, not all of them. The sample consists of a few million clones, approximately 95% of them appearing once. Sample: naive CD4+ T cells sorted from blood. As to subset: CD45RA+ positively selected. These receptors were obtained from a man aged 18 to 35 in good health.

CDR3 bases: TGTGCCAGCAGTGAACTTTTAGACAAGGGACACACCATATATTTT. This gives the protein CASSELLDKGHTIYF. The gene calls are TRBV2 and TRBJ1-3; weak D call: TRBD1 (5 bases). V lost 2 bases and J 8 bases, leaving 16 bases between the germline ends. The CDR3 is 15 amino acids. Germline V gene sequence: CDR1 SNHLY, CDR2 FYNNEI.

This sequence joins TRBV12-2 and TRBJ2-7; TRBD1 is the table's D call and was not checked against the DNA. TRBV12-2 is a pseudogene. The length of the CDR3 is 17 residues. Here the CDR3 reads CASRPGPGQGISYEQYF. CDR3 sequence (DNA): TGTGCAAGTCGCCCTGGCCCTGGACAGGGGATTTCCTACGAGCAGTACTTC.

Comments on this clone: In the same sample, other DNA sequences code for this CDR3. This chain connects TRBV11-2 to TRBJ2-2, with D unclear. Trimming took off 1 base at V and 6 bases at J, with 6 bases between the two ends. The V gene's germline CDR1 is SGHAT and CDR2 FQNNGV. There are 13 residues in the CDR3. As DNA, the CDR3 is TGTGCCAGCAGCTTAGCGAGTCCCGGGGAGCTGTTTTTT. Its translation is CASSLASPGELFF.

This chain uses TRBV9 with TRBJ2-1; TRBD2 matches 10 bases. Germline V gene lookup returns CDR1 SGDLS and CDR2 YYNGEE. After removal of 9 bases from V and 7 bases from J, the junction contained 10 bases not matched to a gene. This CDR3 contains 14 residues. The CDR3 protein is CATLGTSVVNEQFF. In DNA, the CDR3 is TGTGCCACCCTCGGGACTAGCGTGGTTAATGAGCAGTTCTTC.

Concerning this clone itself: The same CDR3 arises from other DNA sequences in this sample as well. This chain joins TRBV2 and TRBJ1-5, with D unclear. From germline, CDR1 is SNHLY and CDR2 FYNNEI. CDR3 length: 14 amino acids. With 2 bases removed from V and 0 bases from J, the gap between germline ends came to 5 bases. The CDR3 is CASSETVSNQPQHF. CDR3 DNA sequence: TGTGCCAGCAGTGAAACGGTTAGCAATCAGCCCCAGCATTTT.

V is TRBV19 and J is TRBJ2-7; 8 positions agree with TRBD1. Germline loops: CDR1 LNHDA, CDR2 SQIVND (reference sequence). This CDR3 is built from 16 residues. The ends lost 7 bases at V and 5 bases at J; junction bases unmatched: 16. CDR3 DNA sequence: TGTGCCAGTACGACGTACGCGAACAGGGGGACCAACGAGCAGTACTTC. It is translated as CASTTYANRGTNEQYF.

This chain uses TRBV28 with TRBJ1-6, with 10 bases identical to TRBD1. V lost 5 bases, J lost 7 bases, and 11 bases stayed unmatched. The CDR3 contains 17 residues. Germline V gives CDR1 MDHEN, CDR2 SYDVKM. The CDR3 DNA follows: TGTGCCAGCAGTACCCGGGTTGGGACAGGGGTAAATTCACCCCTCCACTTT. It codes for CASSTRVGTGVNSPLHF.

The rearrangement joins TRBV28 to TRBJ1-1; D is unresolved. The length of the CDR3 is 15 residues. The ends were cut back, 5 bases at V and 1 base at J, with 14 bases in the middle. Germline CDR1 MDHEN, CDR2 SYDVKM. The DNA for the CDR3 is TGTGCCAGCAGTAGAGCTGGGTTGGGGAACACTGAAGCTTTCTTT. Translation gives CASSRAGLGNTEAFF.

This chain uses TRBV2 with TRBJ2-1, with D perhaps TRBD1 or TRBD2 (5 bases each). Germline V gives CDR1 SNHLY, CDR2 FYNNEI. The CDR3 is 13 residues long. V gave up 8 bases and J gave up 4 bases, with 12 bases separating them. The CDR3: CASGTEIYNEQFF. In nucleotides, the CDR3 is TGTGCCAGCGGGACGGAGATATACAATGAGCAGTTCTTC.

This clone was detected once. The chain uses TRBV7-9 and TRBJ1-1; D is unresolved. Trimming removed 3 bases from V and 0 bases from J, with 11 bases in between. This CDR3 is 15 amino acids long. Germline values: CDR1 SEHNR, CDR2 FQNEAQ (reference sequence). The CDR3 region is CASSFGESMNTEAFF. DNA of the CDR3: TGTGCCAGCAGCTTCGGGGAGTCCATGAACACTGAAGCTTTCTTT. The entire variable domain, with the rest obtained from reference TRBV7-9 and TRBJ1-1, is as follows: DTGVSQNPRHKITKRGQNVTFRCDPISEHNRLYWYRQTLGQGPEFLTYFQNEAQLEKSRLLSDRFSAERPKGSFSTLEIQRTEQGDSAMYLCASSFGESMNTEAFFGQGTRLTVV.

The V call is TRBV30, the J call TRBJ1-5; tentative D call: TRBD1 (5 bases). This CDR3 has 13 residues. The V gene's germline CDR1 is GTSNPN and CDR2 SVGIG (reference sequence). Trimming stripped 8 bases from V and 1 base from J, with 12 bases between. The DNA for the CDR3 is TGTGCCGCTGGCCGGGACAGCAATCAGCCCCAGCATTTT. Residues: CAAGRDSNQPQHF.

The genes are TRBV30 and TRBJ2-5, with 8 positions matching TRBD2. V was pared by 1 base and J by 3 bases, with 10 bases of the junction left unmatched. The CDR3 covers 16 residues. Germline CDR1 is GTSNPN and CDR2 is SVGIG (reference sequence). CDR3 nucleotide sequence: TGTGCCTGGAGTGGGGGGGCTAGCGGGTGGAAAGAGACCCAGTACTTC. It specifies CAWSGGASGWKETQYF.

The rearrangement uses TRBV7-9 and TRBJ2-5, with 9 bases fitting TRBD1. CDR1 and CDR2 (germline): SEHNR, FQNEAQ (reference sequence). J lost 5 bases, V lost 3 bases, and 7 bases had no gene match. The CDR3 runs 15 residues. The CDR3 sequence is CASSLGDRDAETQYF. The CDR3 nucleotides are TGTGCCAGCAGCTTGGGGGACAGGGACGCCGAGACCCAGTACTTC. The variable domain in full, with the rest retrieved from reference TRBV7-9 and TRBJ2-5, is DTGVSQNPRHKITKRGQNVTFRCDPISEHNRLYWYRQTLGQGPEFLTYFQNEAQLEKSRLLSDRFSAERPKGSFSTLEIQRTEQGDSAMYLCASSLGDRDAETQYFGPGTRLLVL.

V is TRBV7-2 and J is TRBJ2-4; possible D gene TRBD1, 6 bases. V was cut by 0 bases and J by 15 bases, with 12 bases left in between. The CDR3 sequence is 12 residues long. In germline, CDR1 is SGHTA, CDR2 FQGNSA. This CDR3 is CASSLAQGSGYF. In DNA form, the CDR3 reads TGTGCCAGCAGCTTAGCCCAGGGGAGCGGGTACTTC.

The chain combines TRBV7-9 with TRBJ2-3; the D gene could be TRBD1 or TRBD2 (5 bases each). CDR3 size: 14 residues. Trimming removed 3 bases at V and 6 bases at J, with 13 bases between. Germline-derived CDR1 and CDR2 are SEHNR and FQNEAQ (reference sequence). CDR3 nucleotides: TGTGCCAGCAGCTTCCCTCAAAGGGACGATACGCAGTATTTT. Translating it yields CASSFPQRDDTQYF.

V gene TRBV6-5 combines with J gene TRBJ2-5, with D possibly TRBD2 on 5 matching bases. Trimming pared 6 bases from V and 2 bases from J, leaving 16 bases between. The germline gives CDR1 MNHEY, CDR2 SVGAGI. The CDR3 runs to 15 residues. As DNA, the CDR3 is TGTGCCAGCAGCTTCCCGCTAGCTCAACAAGAGACCCAGTACTTC. Protein: CASSFPLAQQETQYF.

The chain combines TRBV5-1 with TRBJ2-3, with D perhaps TRBD1 (6 bases). Looked up from germline, CDR1 is SGHRS and CDR2 is YFSETQ. This CDR3 comprises 14 residues. Trimming took off 3 bases at V and 3 bases at J, with 11 bases between the two ends. The CDR3 spells CASSYGQRTDTQYF. CDR3 nucleotides: TGCGCCAGCAGCTACGGACAGCGAACAGATACGCAGTATTTT.

This clone was found once. The chain joins TRBV18 to TRBJ2-5, with D possibly TRBD1 on 6 matching bases. The CDR3 consists of 16 residues. The V gene's germline CDR1 is KGHSH and CDR2 LQKENI. The V and J ends lost 6 bases and 2 bases respectively, with 19 bases between them. This chain's CDR3 is CASSGTGGQIQETQYF. Written as DNA, the CDR3 is TGTGCCAGCTCGGGAACCGGAGGACAGATACAAGAGACCCAGTACTTC.

This sequence joins TRBV5-1 and TRBJ2-2; D perhaps matches TRBD1 (5 bases). V was cut by 3 bases and J by 8 bases, with 17 bases left in between. This CDR3 comprises 15 residues. From germline, CDR1 is SGHRS and CDR2 YFSETQ. The CDR3 spells CASSWITGTTGELFF. In DNA, the CDR3 is TGCGCCAGCAGCTGGATAACAGGAACAACAGGGGAGCTGTTTTTT.

The V call is TRBV5-4, the J call TRBJ2-5, with TRBD1 as a possible D gene (5 bases). CDR1 and CDR2 (germline): SGHNT, YYREEE (reference sequence). The CDR3 contains 15 residues. Trimming shortened V by 1 base and J by 4 bases, and 14 bases separated the two germline ends. This CDR3 is CASSLNAGLGETQYF. CDR3 nucleotides: TGTGCCAGCAGCTTGAATGCAGGGTTGGGAGAGACCCAGTACTTC.

In DNA, the CDR3 is TGTGCCAGCAATGGGCGGGAGGGGAAATACTTC. Encoded protein: CASNGREGKYF. The V gene is TRBV2, the J gene TRBJ2-7, with 9 nucleotides matching TRBD2. V was pared by 7 bases and J by 13 bases, with 8 bases of the junction left unmatched. The CDR3 spans 11 residues. Germline CDR1 and CDR2: SNHLY and FYNNEI. Supplemented by reference TRBV2 and TRBJ2-7, the full variable domain reads EPEVTQTPSHQVTQMGQEVILRCVPISNHLYFYWYRQILGQKVEFLVSFYNNEISEKSEIFDDQFSVERPDGSNFTLKIRSTKLEDSAMYFCASNGREGKYFGPGTRLTVT.

The V and J genes are TRBV10-3 and TRBJ2-7; 9 nucleotides line up with TRBD1. V was pared by 6 bases and J by 5 bases, with 8 bases of the junction left unmatched. CDR3 length equals 14 residues. From germline, CDR1 is ENHRY and CDR2 SYGVKD. CDR3 region: CAIRSGQGQDEQYF. In nucleotides, the CDR3 is TGTGCCATCAGGTCCGGACAGGGGCAGGACGAGCAGTACTTC.

The chain uses TRBV5-4 and TRBJ1-6, with 9 bases fitting TRBD1. The CDR3 extends over 15 amino acids. V shed 4 bases, J shed 10 bases, and the junction held 9 bases outside the gene matches. Looked up from germline, CDR1 is SGHNT and CDR2 is YYREEE (reference sequence). CDR3 DNA sequence: TGTGCCAGCAGCCCGGAGGGACAGGGAGGGTCACCCCTCCACTTT. Protein sequence: CASSPEGQGGSPLHF.